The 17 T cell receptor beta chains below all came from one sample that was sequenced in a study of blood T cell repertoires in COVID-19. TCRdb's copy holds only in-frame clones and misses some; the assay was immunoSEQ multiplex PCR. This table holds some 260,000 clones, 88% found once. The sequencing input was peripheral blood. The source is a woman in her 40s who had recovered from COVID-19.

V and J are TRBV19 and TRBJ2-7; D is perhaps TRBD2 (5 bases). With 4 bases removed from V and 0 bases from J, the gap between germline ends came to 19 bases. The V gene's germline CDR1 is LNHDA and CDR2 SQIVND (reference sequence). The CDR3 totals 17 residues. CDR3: CASSTMIRGRNSYEQYF. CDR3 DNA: TGTGCCAGTAGTACGATGATTCGGGGTCGAAACTCCTACGAGCAGTACTTC.

The CDR3 is CASSLASQYYEQYF. The DNA for the CDR3 is TGCGCCAGCAGCTTGGCCTCGCAGTACTACGAGCAGTACTTC. The chain joins TRBV5-1 to TRBJ2-7; D is uncertain. The CDR3 is 14 residues long. V gave up 0 bases and J gave up 3 bases, with 10 bases separating them. Germline assignment: CDR1 SGHRS and CDR2 YFSETQ.

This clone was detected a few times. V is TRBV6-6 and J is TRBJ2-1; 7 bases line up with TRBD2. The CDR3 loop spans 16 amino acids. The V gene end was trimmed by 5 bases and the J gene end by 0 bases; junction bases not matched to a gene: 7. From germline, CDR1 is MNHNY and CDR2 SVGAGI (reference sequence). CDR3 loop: CASSVLGGGSYNEQFF. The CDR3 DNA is TGTGCCAGCAGTGTGCTCGGCGGGGGCTCCTACAATGAGCAGTTCTTC.

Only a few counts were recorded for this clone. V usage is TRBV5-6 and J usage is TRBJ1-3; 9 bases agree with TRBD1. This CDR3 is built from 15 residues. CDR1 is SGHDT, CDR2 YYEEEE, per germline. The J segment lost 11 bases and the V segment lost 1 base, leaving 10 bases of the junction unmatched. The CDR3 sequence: CASSLWTGARHPIYF. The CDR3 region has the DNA TGTGCCAGCAGCTTGTGGACAGGGGCCCGCCACCCCATATATTTT.

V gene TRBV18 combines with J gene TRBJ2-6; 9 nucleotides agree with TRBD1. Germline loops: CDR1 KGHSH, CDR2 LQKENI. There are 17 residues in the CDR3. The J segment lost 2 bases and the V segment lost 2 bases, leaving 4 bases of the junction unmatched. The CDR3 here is CASSPTTGGAGANVLTF. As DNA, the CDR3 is TGTGCCAGCTCACCAACGACAGGGGGTGCTGGGGCCAACGTCCTGACTTTC. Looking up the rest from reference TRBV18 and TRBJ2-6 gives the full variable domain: NAGVMQNPRHLVRRRGQEARLRCSPMKGHSHVYWYRQLPEEGLKFMVYLQKENIIDESGMPKERFSAEFPKEGPSILRIQQVVRGDSAAYFCASSPTTGGAGANVLTFGAGSRLTVL.

The CDR3 spells CASSWPLVQETQYF. The DNA of the CDR3 is TGTGCCAGCAGCTGGCCTTTGGTCCAAGAGACCCAGTACTTC. The genes are TRBV5-8 and TRBJ2-5; D gene ambiguous. V was pared by 3 bases and J by 1 base, with 10 bases between. The CDR3 consists of 14 residues. Germline assignment: CDR1 SGHTS and CDR2 YDEGEE.

The CDR3: CATSDLTGKNQETQYF. CDR3 DNA: TGTGCCACCAGTGATTTAACAGGGAAGAACCAAGAGACCCAGTACTTC. The genes are TRBV24-1 and TRBJ2-5; weak D call: TRBD1 (6 bases). V lost 1 base and J lost 0, with 11 bases in between. The germline CDR1 and CDR2 sequences are KGHDR and SFDVKD. This CDR3 is 16 amino acids long.

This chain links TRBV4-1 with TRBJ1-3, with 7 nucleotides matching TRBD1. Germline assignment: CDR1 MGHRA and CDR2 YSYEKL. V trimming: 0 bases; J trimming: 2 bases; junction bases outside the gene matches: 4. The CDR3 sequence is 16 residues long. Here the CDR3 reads CASSQEQGRAGNTIYF. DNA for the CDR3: TGCGCCAGCAGCCAAGAACAGGGGCGAGCTGGAAACACCATATATTTT.

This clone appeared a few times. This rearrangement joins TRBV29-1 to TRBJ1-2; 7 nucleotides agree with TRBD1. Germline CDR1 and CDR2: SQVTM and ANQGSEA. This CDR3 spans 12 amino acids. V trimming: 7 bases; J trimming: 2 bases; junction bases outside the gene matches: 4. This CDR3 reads CSDRTGNYGYTF. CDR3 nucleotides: TGCAGCGACAGGACAGGCAACTATGGCTACACCTTC.

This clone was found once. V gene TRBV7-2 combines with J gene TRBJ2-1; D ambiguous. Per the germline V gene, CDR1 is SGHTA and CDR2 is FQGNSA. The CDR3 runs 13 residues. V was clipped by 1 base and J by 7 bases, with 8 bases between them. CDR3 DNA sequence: TGTGCCAGCAGCTTAGTGGCAGCGAATGAGCAGTTCTTC. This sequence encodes CASSLVAANEQFF. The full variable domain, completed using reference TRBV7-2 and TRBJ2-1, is GAGVSQSPSNKVTEKGKDVELRCDPISGHTALYWYRQSLGQGLEFLIYFQGNSAPDKSGLPSDRFSAERTGGSVSTLTIQRTQQEDSAVYLCASSLVAANEQFFGPGTRLTVL.

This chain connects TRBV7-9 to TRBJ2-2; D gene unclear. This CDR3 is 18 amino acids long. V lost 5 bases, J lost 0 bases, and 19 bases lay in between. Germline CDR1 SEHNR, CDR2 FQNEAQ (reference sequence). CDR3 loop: CASSPITELRANTGELFF. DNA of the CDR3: TGTGCCAGCAGCCCCATAACCGAGCTGCGAGCGAACACCGGGGAGCTGTTTTTT.

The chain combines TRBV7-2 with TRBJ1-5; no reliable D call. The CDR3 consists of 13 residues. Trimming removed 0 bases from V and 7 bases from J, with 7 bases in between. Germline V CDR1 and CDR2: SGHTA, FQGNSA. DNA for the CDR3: TGTGCCAGCAGCTTAGCCCCCCGGCAGCCCCAGCATTTT. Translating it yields CASSLAPRQPQHF.

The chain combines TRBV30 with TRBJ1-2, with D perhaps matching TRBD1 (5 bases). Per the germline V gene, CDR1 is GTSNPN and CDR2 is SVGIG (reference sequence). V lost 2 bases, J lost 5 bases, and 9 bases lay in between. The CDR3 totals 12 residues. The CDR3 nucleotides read TGTGCCTGGAGTTCCCGGGGGTATGGCTACACCTTC. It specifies CAWSSRGYGYTF.

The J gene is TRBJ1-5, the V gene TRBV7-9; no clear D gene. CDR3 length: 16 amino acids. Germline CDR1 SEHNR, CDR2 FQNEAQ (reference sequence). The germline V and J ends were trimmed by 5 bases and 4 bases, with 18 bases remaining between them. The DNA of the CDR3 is TGTGCCAGCAGCGACGTCTCAACGGGGATTAATCAGCCCCAGCATTTT. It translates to CASSDVSTGINQPQHF.

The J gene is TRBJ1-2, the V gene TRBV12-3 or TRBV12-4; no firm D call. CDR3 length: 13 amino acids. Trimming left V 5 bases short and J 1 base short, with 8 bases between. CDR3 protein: CASSAGSNYGYTF. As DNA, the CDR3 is TGTGCCAGCAGTGCGGGCAGTAACTATGGCTACACCTTC.

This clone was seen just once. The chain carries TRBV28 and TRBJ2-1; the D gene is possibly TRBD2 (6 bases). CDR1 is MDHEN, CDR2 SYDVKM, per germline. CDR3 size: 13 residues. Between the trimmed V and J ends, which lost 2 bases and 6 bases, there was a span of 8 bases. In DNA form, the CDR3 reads TGTGCCAGCAGTTTACCAGCGGGCAATGAGCAGTTCTTC. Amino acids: CASSLPAGNEQFF. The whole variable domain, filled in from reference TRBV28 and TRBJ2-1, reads DVKVTQSSRYLVKRTGEKVFLECVQDMDHENMFWYRQDPGLGLRLIYFSYDVKMKEKGDIPEGYSVSREKKERFSLILESASTNQTSMYLCASSLPAGNEQFFGPGTRLTVL.

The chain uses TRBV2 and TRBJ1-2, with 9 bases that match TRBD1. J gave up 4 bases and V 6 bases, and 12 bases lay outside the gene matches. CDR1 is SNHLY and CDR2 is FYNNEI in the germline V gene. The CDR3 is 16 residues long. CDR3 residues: CASRGDRDAIFYGYTF. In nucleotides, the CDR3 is TGTGCCAGCAGGGGGGACAGGGACGCCATCTTCTATGGCTACACCTTC.